Shown below are 18 T cell receptor beta chains from a single sample sequenced in a study of cytotoxic CD8 clonotypes in ibrutinib-treated CLL. Assay used: immunoSEQ multiplex PCR; TCRdb lists only in-frame clones, some missing. The sample lists tens of thousands of clones, 45% to 65% occurring once. Sequencing was performed on PBMCs, taken before ibrutinib treatment. Receptors originate from a human donor with chronic lymphocytic leukemia.

The chain couples TRBV2 to TRBJ2-1, with D unclear. Germline V gene data show CDR1 as SNHLY and CDR2 as FYNNEI. The germline V and J ends were trimmed by 2 bases and 3 bases, with 14 bases remaining between them. The CDR3 consists of 16 residues. The DNA for the CDR3 is TGTGCCAGCAGTGAACCCCACCTCCTTAACTACAATGAGCAGTTCTTC. Its protein product is CASSEPHLLNYNEQFF. Drawing the rest from reference TRBV2 and TRBJ2-1, the complete variable domain is EPEVTQTPSHQVTQMGQEVILRCVPISNHLYFYWYRQILGQKVEFLVSFYNNEISEKSEIFDDQFSVERPDGSNFTLKIRSTKLEDSAMYFCASSEPHLLNYNEQFFGPGTRLTVL.

The CDR3 protein is CASRDTSTDTQYF. For the CDR3, the DNA is TGTGCCAGCAGGGACACTAGCACAGATACGCAGTATTTT. This chain connects TRBV6-5 to TRBJ2-3; tentatively, D is TRBD1 (5 bases). The CDR3 is 13 residues long. Trimming shortened V by 6 bases and J by 0 bases, and 7 bases separated the two germline ends. CDR1 is MNHEY, CDR2 SVGAGI, per germline.

V and J are TRBV10-3 and TRBJ1-1; D possibly corresponds to TRBD1 (5 bases). The V end was cut by 3 bases, the J end by 6 bases, with 17 bases between. CDR1 and CDR2 from the germline V gene are ENHRY and SYGVKD. There are 15 residues in the CDR3. CDR3 DNA sequence: TGTGCCATCAGTGATAATCGTGGGGGTGCGTCTGAAGCTTTCTTT. This encodes CAISDNRGGASEAFF.

The sample holds a few counts of this clone. The rearrangement links TRBV10-3 to TRBJ1-2; 7 nucleotides match TRBD1. Germline trimming cut 11 bases from V and 2 bases from J; bases unmatched to any gene: 8. CDR3 length: 13 residues. Germline V gives CDR1 ENHRY, CDR2 SYGVKD. The CDR3 sequence: CAEAVGQNYGYTF. The CDR3 DNA follows: TGTGCCGAGGCCGTGGGACAGAACTATGGCTACACCTTC.

In nucleotides, the CDR3 is TGTGCCAGCAGTTCCGGACAGGTCGGGCAAGAGACCCAGTACTTC. It yields the protein CASSSGQVGQETQYF. The V call is TRBV6-6, the J call TRBJ2-5; 7 bases are shared with TRBD1. Trimming removed 4 bases from V and 2 bases from J; junction bases left unmatched: 7. Germline V gives CDR1 MNHNY, CDR2 SVGAGI (reference sequence). The CDR3 is made up of 15 amino acids.

This chain links TRBV9 with TRBJ2-1, with D hard to call. This CDR3 region has 14 residues. Germline CDR1 and CDR2: SGDLS and YYNGEE. The V and J ends lost 4 bases and 2 bases respectively, with 10 bases between them. CDR3 protein: CASSPSSPYNEQFF. CDR3 coding DNA: TGTGCCAGCAGCCCTAGTAGTCCCTACAATGAGCAGTTCTTC. The whole variable domain, remainder taken from reference TRBV9 and TRBJ2-1, is DSGVTQTPKHLITATGQRVTLRCSPRSGDLSVYWYQQSLDQGLQFLIQYYNGEERAKGNILERFSAQQFPDLHSELNLSSLELGDSALYFCASSPSSPYNEQFFGPGTRLTVL.

The CDR3 is CASSLEAAGNTIYF. CDR3 DNA: TGCGCCAGCAGCTTGGAGGCCGCTGGAAACACCATATATTTT. The gene calls are TRBV5-1 and TRBJ1-3, with D hard to call. Per germline, CDR1 SGHRS and CDR2 YFSETQ. The CDR3 has 14 residues. V lost 0 bases and J 2 bases, leaving 6 bases between the germline ends.

The rearrangement uses TRBV10-3 and TRBJ1-2; 8 bases match TRBD1. The CDR3 is made up of 13 amino acids. Trimming took 6 bases from V and 6 from J; bases not matched to a gene: 6. Germline V CDR1 and CDR2: ENHRY, SYGVKD. CDR3 amino acids: CAIRGTGEDGYTF. The DNA for the CDR3 is TGTGCCATCAGGGGGACAGGCGAAGATGGCTACACCTTC.

The chain carries TRBV28 and TRBJ2-3, with D unclear. Trimming took 2 bases from V and 0 from J, leaving 9 bases between them. CDR1 and CDR2 (germline): MDHEN, SYDVKM. This CDR3 has 15 amino acids. CDR3 loop: CASSLGDTSTDTQYF. The CDR3 DNA reads as TGTGCCAGCAGTTTAGGAGATACTAGCACAGATACGCAGTATTTT.

The rearrangement links TRBV6-1 to TRBJ2-7; a weak D match, TRBD2 (6 bases). The CDR3 runs 15 residues. Germline CDR1 and CDR2: MNHNS and SASEGT. V was trimmed by 2 bases and J by 5 bases, leaving 16 bases between them. This CDR3 reads CASSEFPGVKNEQYF. The CDR3 region has the DNA TGTGCCAGCAGTGAATTCCCGGGGGTGAAGAACGAGCAGTACTTC.

This chain links TRBV28 with TRBJ2-7; tentative D call: TRBD2 (6 bases). V was clipped by 10 bases and J by 5 bases, with 21 bases between them. This CDR3 has 14 residues. Germline V lookup: CDR1 MDHEN, CDR2 SYDVKM. For the CDR3, the DNA is TGTGCCATCTCACCGGGACTGATCTACCACGAGCAGTACTTC. Translating it yields CAISPGLIYHEQYF.

V is TRBV19 and J is TRBJ2-1; weak D call: TRBD2 (5 bases). The V end was cut by 9 bases, the J end by 9 bases, with 12 bases between. This CDR3 spans 11 amino acids. Germline lookup yields CDR1 LNHDA and CDR2 SQIVND (reference sequence). The CDR3 spells CASSLGSEQFF. CDR3 DNA: TGTGCCAGCAGCCTTGGGAGTGAGCAGTTCTTC. The whole variable domain, remainder taken from reference TRBV19 and TRBJ2-1, is DGGITQSPKYLFRKEGQNVTLSCEQNLNHDAMYWYRQDPGQGLRLIYYSQIVNDFQKGDIAEGYSVSREKKESFPLTVTSAQKNPTAFYLCASSLGSEQFFGPGTRLTVL.

This clone counts as medium-sized. The chain recombines TRBV18 with TRBJ1-4, with a tentative D call TRBD1 (5 bases). The CDR3 is made up of 18 amino acids. CDR1 and CDR2 from the germline V gene are KGHSH and LQKENI. V lost 2 bases, J lost 4 bases, and 20 bases lay in between. The CDR3 loop reads CASSPKHSSGTYNEKLFF. The CDR3 bases are TGTGCCAGCTCACCAAAACATTCCTCGGGGACCTATAATGAAAAACTGTTTTTT.

This clone was recorded a few times. The gene calls are TRBV10-1 and TRBJ2-5; TRBD1 matches at 7 bases. Germline assignment: CDR1 WNHNN and CDR2 SYGVQD (reference sequence). Germline trimming cut 3 bases from V and 5 bases from J; bases unmatched to any gene: 6. The CDR3 consists of 14 residues. For the CDR3, the DNA is TGCGCCAGCAGTGACCCGACAGGGCCGGAGACCCAGTACTTC. Translating it yields CASSDPTGPETQYF.

The rearrangement joins TRBV7-6 to TRBJ2-5; the match to TRBD2 covers 7 bases. V shed 5 bases and J 7 bases; nucleotides not matched to a gene: 16. Germline V lookup: CDR1 SGHVS, CDR2 FNYEAQ. The CDR3 consists of 16 residues. In DNA form, the CDR3 reads TGTGCCAGCAGCGCAGACTGGACTAGGAGGGGTTCGACCCAGTACTTC. It specifies CASSADWTRRGSTQYF.

The V call is TRBV9, the J call TRBJ2-7; the D call may be TRBD1 or TRBD2 (5 bases each). CDR3 length: 14 residues. Germline CDR1 is SGDLS and CDR2 is YYNGEE. Trimming took off 0 bases at V and 2 bases at J, with 9 bases between the two ends. In nucleotides, the CDR3 is TGTGCCAGCAGCGTAGGTCAGGGAGCCTACGAGCAGTACTTC. Its translation: CASSVGQGAYEQYF.

The CDR3 is CASSQGDPLAGGVETQYF. The DNA for the CDR3 is TGCGCCAGCAGCCAAGGAGACCCACTAGCGGGGGGGGTGGAGACCCAGTACTTC. The chain is built from TRBV4-1 and TRBJ2-5; 13 nucleotides align to TRBD2. Germline loops: CDR1 MGHRA, CDR2 YSYEKL. Trimming cost V 1 base and J 5 bases; bases outside gene matches: 10. CDR3 length equals 18 residues.

This clone was counted between two and nine times. V and J are TRBV19 and TRBJ2-3; D remains ambiguous. The V gene's germline CDR1 is LNHDA and CDR2 SQIVND (reference sequence). The V and J ends lost 5 bases and 0 bases respectively, with 3 bases between them. This CDR3 spans 12 amino acids. In nucleotides, the CDR3 is TGTGCCAGTAGTGTCAGCACAGATACGCAGTATTTT. Residues: CASSVSTDTQYF.